The text below deals with one T cell receptor beta chain. What it binds is unknown. Losses at the gene ends were 1 base for V and 3 bases for J; bases not matched to a gene: 6. The CDR3 totals 16 residues. The germline V gene encodes CDR1 LNHNV and CDR2 YYDKDF (reference sequence). The entry originates in a study of cytomegalovirus exposure and HLA in healthy donors. Study results and caveats: TCR beta V- and J-gene trimming was later associated with a missense DCLRE1C variant. Later work showed greater clonal expansion in HLA-associated TCR beta chains than in equally common others. TCR association rates varied by HLA locus in a later analysis, with DRB1 highest and HLA-C lowest.

This PCR relied on a set of 60 Vbeta primers and 13 Jbeta primers. Sequenced by immunoSEQ multiplex PCR; TCRdb stores in-frame clones only, minus some. The sample includes roughly 100,000 clones, approximately 80% seen only once; the top ten take roughly 3.5%. The TCR originated in a young man in good health and CMV-seropositive. V gene TRBV15 combines with J gene TRBJ2-1, with 7 positions matching TRBD1. Sequenced: PBMCs. CDR3 protein: CATSRGTGGHYNEQFF. The CDR3 region has the DNA TGTGCCACCAGCAGAGGGACAGGAGGACACTACAATGAGCAGTTCTTC.